Listed below are T cell receptor beta chains from one sample, sequenced in a study of shared clonotypes between healthy human individuals. Clones were read by immunoSEQ multiplex PCR, and TCRdb kept only the in-frame ones, dropping some. The table has about 490,000 clones, roughly 85% seen once. The sample was PBMCs. These receptors came from a woman between 35 and 50 years old in good health. Some clones in this sample may be carry-over from other donors' samples. Both conserved end residues are trimmed from each CDR3. Fields, in order: V gene, J gene, CDR3 protein.

V: TRBV4-2
J: TRBJ1-3
CDR3: ASSQRREGNTIY

V: TRBV27
J: TRBJ2-5
CDR3: ASSPNYQETQY

V: TRBV7-9
J: TRBJ2-2
CDR3: ASSFSRGSGELF

V: TRBV6-1
J: TRBJ1-4
CDR3: ASSEWAETGGEKLF

V: TRBV4-2
J: TRBJ1-5
CDR3: ASSQEGANRGFAIQPQH

V: TRBV11-3
J: TRBJ2-7
CDR3: ASSPGTVDYEQY

V: TRBV6-1
J: TRBJ2-1
CDR3: ATWTSGSNEQF

V: TRBV6-1
J: TRBJ1-1
CDR3: ASSGSQDTEAF

V: TRBV28
J: TRBJ2-1
CDR3: ASSLGAGGPHEQF

V: TRBV27
J: TRBJ2-7
CDR3: ASSLVAGGSSYEQY

V: TRBV27
J: TRBJ1-5
CDR3: ASSPTNSNQPQH

V: TRBV7-9
J: TRBJ2-7
CDR3: ASSFGRGRELYEQY

V: TRBV15
J: TRBJ2-3
CDR3: ATSRVGGIRADTQY

V: TRBV7-9
J: TRBJ2-3
CDR3: ASSAPLASTDTQY

V: TRBV7-2
J: TRBJ2-4
CDR3: ASSLGNIQY

V: TRBV6-1
J: TRBJ1-4
CDR3: ATISLAGTGGKLF

V: TRBV6-5
J: TRBJ1-4
CDR3: ASSYSLGMVREKLF

V: TRBV28
J: TRBJ1-2
CDR3: ASQGTYGYT

V: TRBV19
J: TRBJ2-7
CDR3: ASSNPGQGASYEQY

V: TRBV30
J: TRBJ2-1
CDR3: AWSVGTTTYNEQF

V: TRBV7-9
J: TRBJ1-2
CDR3: ASSSRGSRAGYGYT

V: TRBV5-1
J: TRBJ2-7
CDR3: ASSSPHGYRGSYEQY

V: TRBV15
J: TRBJ1-5
CDR3: ATSRGDSSNQPQH

V: TRBV11-2
J: TRBJ2-1
CDR3: ASSLEGLAPGSREQF

V: TRBV29-1
J: TRBJ2-1
CDR3: SVTTGFNEQF

V: TRBV19
J: TRBJ2-5
CDR3: ASSQPGETQY

V: TRBV2
J: TRBJ2-7
CDR3: ASSDAGLLYEQY

V: TRBV7-2
J: TRBJ2-3
CDR3: ASSSRTSGESDTQY

V: TRBV7-9
J: TRBJ2-7
CDR3: ASSPQYVQY

V: TRBV27
J: TRBJ1-5
CDR3: ASSPTHSGQPQH

V: TRBV28
J: TRBJ2-7
CDR3: ASSTSGSTFEQY

V: TRBV6-1
J: TRBJ1-4
CDR3: ASSPAGHEKLF

V: TRBV5-5
J: TRBJ1-1
CDR3: ASSTTGYTEAF

V: TRBV28
J: TRBJ2-2
CDR3: ASNQVIPGELF

V: TRBV5-6
J: TRBJ2-7
CDR3: ASSYGQGASYEQY

V: TRBV13
J: TRBJ1-4
CDR3: ASSDRTARHEKLF

V: TRBV6-5
J: TRBJ2-7
CDR3: ASSEPYEQY

V: TRBV2
J: NA
CDR3: ATKDRGALGEQY

V: TRBV7-8
J: TRBJ2-3
CDR3: ASSFSPADTQY

V: TRBV7-2
J: TRBJ2-1
CDR3: ASSLQGSHNEQF

V: TRBV2
J: TRBJ1-1
CDR3: ASSVQGNTEAF

V: TRBV30
J: TRBJ1-5
CDR3: AWSETGNFKVQH

V: TRBV7-2
J: TRBJ2-7
CDR3: ASSPPWRDGPTYEQY

V: TRBV6-1
J: TRBJ2-5
CDR3: AQGRGRDQETQY

V: TRBV11-2
J: TRBJ1-1
CDR3: ASSFKAGEGTEAF

V: TRBV7-3
J: TRBJ2-1
CDR3: ASSTVAGVGYNEQF

V: TRBV19
J: TRBJ2-3
CDR3: ATTIAGAGEDTQY

V: TRBV2
J: TRBJ2-5
CDR3: ASRRTEETQY

V: TRBV6-1
J: TRBJ2-4
CDR3: ASKSQAKDIQY

V: TRBV5-1
J: TRBJ2-1
CDR3: ASSPVESRGGEQF

V: TRBV5-1
J: TRBJ2-1
CDR3: ASSRAGLAGDLYNEQF

V: TRBV6-1
J: TRBJ2-7
CDR3: ASRTSGSYEQY

V: TRBV7-3
J: TRBJ1-1
CDR3: ASSLQGIGAF

V: TRBV5-1
J: TRBJ1-1
CDR3: ASSWGTGGTEAF

V: TRBV7-3
J: TRBJ2-5
CDR3: ASSFGSTEAQY

V: TRBV6-4
J: TRBJ2-3
CDR3: ASSEREGIDTQY

V: TRBV6-6
J: TRBJ2-5
CDR3: ASSKDRQETQY